This T cell receptor beta chain was found in a study of regulatory T cells in long-lasting Graves disease. Findings and limits, study-wide: Persistent Graves' patients possessed reduced TCR diversity relative to recently diagnosed ones.

The sample's time point: newly diagnosed GD, antithyroid drugs for less than 3 months. RNA extracted from PBMCs served as the sequencing template. Diagnosis followed American Thyroid Association guidelines for Graves' disease. With iRepertoire HTBI primers and Arm-PCR of CDR3 regions, TCR beta libraries were built. From the multiplex PCR reads, TCRdb called clonotypes with MiXCR, one entry per CDR3 protein. The table includes over 500,000 distinct CDR3 sequences, about 16% detected once. This clonotype was detected many times. Antigen: not known. These data are also associated with another study on T cells in Graves' hyperthyroidism and ophthalmopathy. As that study records: Blood also showed most of the thyroid clonotypes that were expanded above 0.001.

Sequencing used peripheral blood mononuclear cells (PBMCs), obtained at new diagnosis, from a patient treated with antithyroid drugs. This TCR derives from a man aged 18 to 35 with Graves disease.

The CDR3 region has the DNA TGTGCCAGCAGAAAGACAGGGCAAGGATTATACGAGCAGTACTTC. Protein product: CASRKTGQGLYEQYF. This rearrangement joins TRBV6-1 to TRBJ2-7; 7 bases map to TRBD1. The CDR3 is made up of 15 amino acids. Trimming cost V 6 bases and J 4 bases; bases outside gene matches: 12. Germline CDR1 MNHNS, CDR2 SASEGT.